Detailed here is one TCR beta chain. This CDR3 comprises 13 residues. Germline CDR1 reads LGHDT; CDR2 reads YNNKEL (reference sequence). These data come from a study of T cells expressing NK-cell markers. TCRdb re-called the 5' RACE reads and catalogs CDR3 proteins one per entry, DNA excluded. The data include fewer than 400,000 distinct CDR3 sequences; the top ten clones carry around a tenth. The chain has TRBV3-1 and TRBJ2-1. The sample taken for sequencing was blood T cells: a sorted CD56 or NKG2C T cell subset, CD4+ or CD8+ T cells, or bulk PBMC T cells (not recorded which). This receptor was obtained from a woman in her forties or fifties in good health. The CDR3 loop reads CASSQGNPNEQFF.